This record looks at one T cell receptor (beta chain) sequence and its context. The clone's antigen remains unknown. No per-base quality is available; no much larger clone lies one base away. The data derive from a study of cytomegalovirus exposure and HLA in healthy donors (dated by TCRdb to about 2017). Context from the whole study: An earlier analysis of approximately 640 of the donors reported about 290 Gb of sequence data and 100 million to 130 million unique TCR beta sequences from roughly 180 million T cells. About 280 gigabases of sequencing data and approximately 91 million unique TCR sequences made up an early release that covered 500 to 700 HLA-typed donors. Among the roughly 410 genotyped donors, about 83% belonged to the genetic ancestry cluster associated with self-reported Caucasian donors. The aim of the study was to test whether cataloging public T cell receptors could identify signatures of past pathogen exposure. Using immunosequencing, the study profiled T cell repertoires from roughly 650 subjects and related those repertoires to cytomegalovirus serostatus. Along with the approximately 650-subject first cohort, a separate validation cohort of over 90 different subjects was used. To predict cytomegalovirus infection status, the study combined high-throughput TCR immunosequencing, statistical association of individual TCRs with disease status, and machine learning. A later analysis re-analyzed previously published TCR beta repertoires from 600 to 850 donors and added high-resolution HLA genotyping to study TCR occurrence patterns. Rather than using new phenotypic data, the later analysis identified candidate immune exposures from TCR beta sequences and from how often those sequences occurred across donors. In an earlier analysis of 587 of the donors, high-throughput TCR beta sequencing was used to judge whether each TCR beta V gene segment behaved as functional or pseudogenic. Donor age, sex, ethnicity and CMV serostatus were collected together with the repertoire data. Genome-wide SNP genotypes for about three fifths of the roughly 670 donors were used in a later genetic analysis, which treated that subset as a discovery cohort. Every discovery cohort repertoire had been produced on one sequencing platform. Both class I and class II loci were covered by HLA typing, at four-digit resolution. The number of donors typed differed by locus, with about 629-630 for A, B, C, DRB1 and DQB1, roughly 520 for DQA1, about 610 for DPA1, and some 450 for DPB1. Five DR-DQ haplotypes were treated as single units for association and clustering because of strong linkage in the cohort. Among around 400 genotyped donors of the cohort, an average of roughly 230,000 unique TCR beta nucleotide sequences was sequenced per donor, of which about 18% were non-productive.

The cohort comprised some 730 healthy bone marrow donors. Cohort members were all nominally healthy when sampled, although unrecorded immune exposures were likely present. Of the approximately 700 cohort members, around 290 had positive CMV serostatus and approximately 400 had negative CMV serostatus, and CMV serostatus was not recorded for the donor. A peripheral blood sample was collected from each donor, and TCR beta sequencing was performed on peripheral blood mononuclear cells. Genomic DNA was extracted from the blood cell samples with the Qiagen DNeasy Blood Extraction Kit. The library was prepared using the immunoSEQ multiplex PCR assay. For the multiplex PCR, a mixture combining 60 forward primers for TCR Vbeta segments and 13 reverse primers for TCR Jbeta segments was used. A multiplex PCR assay on genomic DNA amplified the CDR3 region of rearranged TCR beta genes. Amplified TCR beta libraries were sequenced as 87-base-pair reads on the Illumina HiSeq System. From the authors' description of their analysis: Across the 700 or so repertoires, a later analysis counted approximately 83 million unique TCR beta chains, approximately 12 million of which were shared by at least two donors. To remove PCR and sequencing errors, raw reads were error-corrected and collapsed into unique sequences using a nearest-neighbor algorithm that merged closely related sequences. Alignment of CDR3 sequences to IMGT reference sequences was used to assign V, D and J gene segments. Each retained sequence needed at least a six-nucleotide match to both a V gene segment and a J gene segment. Rearrangements were classified as productive when the CDR3 lacked stop codons and remained in frame with V and J, and all other rearrangements were classified as non-productive. CDR3 was defined by IMGT convention, running from the second conserved V-encoded cysteine to the conserved J-encoded phenylalanine. The earlier analysis of about 500 of the donors excluded sequences that lacked an unambiguous match to a single V gene segment. In an earlier analysis of a few hundred of the donors, a V segment was called functional when productive rearrangements were above 56.7%, and segregating when the standard deviation between donors exceeded 5%. A statistical classification framework was developed to diagnose cytomegalovirus status using the catalog of TCR beta chain sequences. A later analysis assigned V and J genes by comparing TCR nucleotide sequences with IMGT/GENE-DB human TR gene sequences. Using the TCRdist pipeline, a later analysis assigned CDR3 sequences along with most-parsimonious VDJ recombination scenarios. In a later analysis, each TCR beta chain was defined by its CDR3 amino acid sequence together with its V-gene family, and reads lacking a unique V-gene family were excluded. To address suspected cross-contamination and a sequencing artifact, a later analysis removed around 600 highly shared, low-generation-probability nucleotide sequences. In a later analysis, a clonal expansion index for each public chain was calculated from normalized within-repertoire ranks of inferred template counts. In a later analysis, generation probabilities were computed with a VDJ recombination model fitted to out-of-frame rearrangements, and the resulting probabilities were checked against IGoR. In a later analysis, hypergeometric tests were used to score TCR-TCR, TCR-HLA and TCR-CMV co-occurrence, with a repertoire-size bias correction applied to TCR pairs. To estimate false discovery rates, a later analysis permuted the HLA or CMV assignments 20 times. A later analysis grouped co-occurring TCRs with DBSCAN, adding TCRdist sequence similarity when clustering within HLA-allele-positive subsets. Co-occurrence clustering excluded repertoires with fewer than 30,000 or more than 120,000 public chains, plus five with anomalous nucleotide sharing. This immuneACCESS table, as held by TCRdb, lists in-frame sequences with V and J called but not all clones. Of the missing ones, under half trace to an unresolved V gene in checked studies; the others have no known cause. Clone size and the V and J calls come from that table; the DNA yielded D and trimming. The sample table contains some 130,000 clones; only one count was recorded for approximately 60% of them. The ten largest clones take up about 1.5% of the sample.

Including the terminal cysteine and phenylalanine, the CDR3 comprises 15 residues. Only the CDR3 DNA stays, 45 bases, in frame from base 1. CDR1 and CDR2 are drawn from the germline V gene: KGHSH, LQKENI. V gives up 2 bases and J gives up 5 bases, and the segment between their germline ends measures 12 bases. The paper's findings and limits, for the study overall: In a later analysis, 15,000 to 20,000 TCR beta sequences were associated with specific HLA alleles at a false discovery rate of 0.05. V-gene and J-gene trimming of TCR beta chains was associated with a missense DCLRE1C variant in a later genetic analysis, and the association was replicated in an independent cohort. Because counts were too low, roughly 18 rarely observed V segments, including chromosome 9 orphons, were left out of the earlier analysis of 587 of the donors. Linkage disequilibrium might explain the correlated functional status among segregating V segments, but an unknown experimental factor could not be excluded. In a later analysis, HLA-associated TCR beta chains showed more clonal expansion and lower generation probabilities than non-associated chains that were equally common. When HLA alleles, especially DR and DQ, strongly co-occurred, TCR associations were difficult to assign to individual alleles. A further reported finding was that TCR beta sequences accurately predicted the HLA-A and HLA-B alleles for most subjects in the first cohort. Compared with the approximately 720-donor mean, donors in an Asian-associated ancestry cluster had fewer N-insertions in productive TCRs, according to a later genetic analysis. For the cohort, immune exposure information was limited to CMV serostatus. In the study, approximately 160 TCR beta chains were listed as associated with cytomegalovirus. According to a later analysis, parvovirus B19, influenza, CMV and Epstein-Barr virus appeared linked to several top co-occurrence clusters. The authors suggested that the approach could potentially be extended to other disease states and immunological phenotypes. The sequencing pipeline was judged likely to have produced a cluster of highly shared sequence variants as a technical artifact. In vitro tests confirmed that a few of the cytomegalovirus-associated TCR beta chains recognize cytomegalovirus antigens. A later analysis found that most CMV-associated TCR beta chains appeared HLA-restricted, with HLA associations seemingly driven largely by CMV exposure. In this cohort, only TCR beta chains were sequenced, and detectable features were limited by the absence of alpha or paired-chain data. In an earlier analysis of about 550 of the donors, most TCR beta V segments were observed in productive rearrangements about 87% or about 30% of the time, broadly matching IMGT annotations. Some IMGT-functional V segments, including TRBV6-2 and TRBV6-3, could not be distinguished by the 87-base-pair reads and were therefore excluded. The classifier was reported to diagnose cytomegalovirus status with high specificity and sensitivity in both the original cohort and the validation cohort. Most TCR sequences were seen in very few donors, while some public TCRs were found in many individuals. In a later analysis, the rate of TCR association differed among HLA loci, with DRB1 alleles having the most associated TCRs and HLA-C alleles having the fewest. Because some donors lacked HLA typing at each locus, the association tests relied only on the typed subset. The presence/absence analyses assumed that sequencing depth was roughly uniform across donors, and that assumption may not be true.

Sequencing was performed on PBMCs. This receptor was identified in a human donor in good health. The chain employs TRBV18 and TRBJ1-4; no D gene is confidently identified. This receptor carries the CDR3 CASSPSPGGNEKLFF. The DNA is as follows: TGTGCCAGCTCACCATCCCCGGGAGGGAATGAAAAACTGTTTTTT.